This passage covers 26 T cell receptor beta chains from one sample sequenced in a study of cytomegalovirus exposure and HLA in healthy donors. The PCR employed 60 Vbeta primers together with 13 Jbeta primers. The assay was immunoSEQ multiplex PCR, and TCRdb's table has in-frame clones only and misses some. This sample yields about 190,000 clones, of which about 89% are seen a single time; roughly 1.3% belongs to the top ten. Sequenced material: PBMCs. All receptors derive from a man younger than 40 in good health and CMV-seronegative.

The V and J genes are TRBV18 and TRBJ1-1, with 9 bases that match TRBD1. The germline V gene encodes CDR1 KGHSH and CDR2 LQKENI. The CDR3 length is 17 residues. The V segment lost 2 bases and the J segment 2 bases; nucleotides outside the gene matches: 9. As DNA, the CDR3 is TGTGCCAGCTCACCAAGGGACAGGGAATATAAAAACACTGAAGCTTTCTTT. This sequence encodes CASSPRDREYKNTEAFF.

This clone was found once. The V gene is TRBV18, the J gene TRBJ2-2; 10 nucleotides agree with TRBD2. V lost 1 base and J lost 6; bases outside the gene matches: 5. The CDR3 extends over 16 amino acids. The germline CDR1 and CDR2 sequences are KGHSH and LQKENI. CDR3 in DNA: TGTGCCAGCTCACCACTGTCGAGCGGGAGGGCCGGGGAGCTGTTTTTT. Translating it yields CASSPLSSGRAGELFF.

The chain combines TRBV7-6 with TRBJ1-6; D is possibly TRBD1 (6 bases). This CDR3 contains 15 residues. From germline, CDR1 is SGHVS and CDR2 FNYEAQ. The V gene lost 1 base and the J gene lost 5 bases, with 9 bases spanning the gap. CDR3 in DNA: TGTGCCAGCAGCTTAGGGTCAGGGGATAATTCACCCCTCCACTTT. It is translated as CASSLGSGDNSPLHF.

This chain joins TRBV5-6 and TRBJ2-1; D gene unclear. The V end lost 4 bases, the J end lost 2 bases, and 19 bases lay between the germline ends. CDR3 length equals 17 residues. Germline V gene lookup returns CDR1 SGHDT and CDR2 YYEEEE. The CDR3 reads CASSRTYLVSAYNEQFF. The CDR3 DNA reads TGTGCCAGCAGCCGAACTTATTTGGTCTCGGCCTACAATGAGCAGTTCTTC. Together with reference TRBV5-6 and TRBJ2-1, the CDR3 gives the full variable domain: DAGVTQSPTHLIKTRGQQVTLRCSPKSGHDTVSWYQQALGQGPQFIFQYYEEEERQRGNFPDRFSGHQFPNYSSELNVNALLLGDSALYLCASSRTYLVSAYNEQFFGPGTRLTVL.

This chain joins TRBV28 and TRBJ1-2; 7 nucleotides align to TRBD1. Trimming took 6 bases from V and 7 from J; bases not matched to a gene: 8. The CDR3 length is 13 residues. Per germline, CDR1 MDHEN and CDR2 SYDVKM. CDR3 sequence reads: CASRMTGSAGYTF. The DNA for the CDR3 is TGTGCCAGCAGGATGACAGGGAGTGCTGGCTACACCTTC.

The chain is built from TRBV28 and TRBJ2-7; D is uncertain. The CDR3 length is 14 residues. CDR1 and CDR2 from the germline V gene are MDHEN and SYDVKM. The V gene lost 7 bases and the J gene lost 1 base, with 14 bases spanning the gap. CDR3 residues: CASNTARKSYEQYF. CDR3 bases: TGTGCCAGCAACACAGCCCGGAAATCCTACGAGCAGTACTTC.

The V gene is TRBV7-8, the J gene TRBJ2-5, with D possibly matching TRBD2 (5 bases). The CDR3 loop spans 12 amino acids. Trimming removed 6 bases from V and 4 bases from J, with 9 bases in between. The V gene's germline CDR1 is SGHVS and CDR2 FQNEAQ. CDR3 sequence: CASSDGGETQYF. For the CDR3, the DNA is TGTGCCAGCAGTGACGGAGGAGAGACCCAGTACTTC.

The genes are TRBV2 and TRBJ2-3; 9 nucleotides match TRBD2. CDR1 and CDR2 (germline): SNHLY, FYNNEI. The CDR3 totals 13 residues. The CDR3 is CALSGGLTDTQYF. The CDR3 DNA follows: TGTGCTCTAAGCGGGGGGCTGACAGATACGCAGTATTTT.

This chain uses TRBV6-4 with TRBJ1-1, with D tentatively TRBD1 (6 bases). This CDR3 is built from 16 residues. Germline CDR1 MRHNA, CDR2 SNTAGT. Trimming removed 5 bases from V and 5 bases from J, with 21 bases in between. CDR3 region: CASSRDTTFSRTEAFF. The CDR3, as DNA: TGTGCCAGCAGTAGGGACACAACCTTCTCGAGGACTGAAGCTTTCTTT.

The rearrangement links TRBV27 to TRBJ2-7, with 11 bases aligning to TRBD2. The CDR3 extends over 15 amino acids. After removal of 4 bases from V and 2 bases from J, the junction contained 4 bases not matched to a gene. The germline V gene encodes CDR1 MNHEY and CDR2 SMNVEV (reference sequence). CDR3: CASSYTSGGPYEQYF. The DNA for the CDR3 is TGTGCCAGCAGTTATACTAGCGGGGGACCCTACGAGCAGTACTTC.

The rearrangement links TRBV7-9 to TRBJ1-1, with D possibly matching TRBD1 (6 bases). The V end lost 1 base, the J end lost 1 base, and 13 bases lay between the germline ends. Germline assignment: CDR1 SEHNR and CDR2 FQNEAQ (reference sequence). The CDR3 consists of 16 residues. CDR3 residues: CASSLGTGMGNTEAFF. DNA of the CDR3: TGTGCCAGCAGCTTAGGAACAGGGATGGGGAACACTGAAGCTTTCTTT.

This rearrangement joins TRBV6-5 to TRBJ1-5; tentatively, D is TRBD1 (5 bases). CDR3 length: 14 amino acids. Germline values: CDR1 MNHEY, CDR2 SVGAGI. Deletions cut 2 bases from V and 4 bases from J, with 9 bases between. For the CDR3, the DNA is TGTGCCAGCAGTTACGGTGGGGGGAATCAGCCCCAGCATTTT. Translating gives CASSYGGGNQPQHF.

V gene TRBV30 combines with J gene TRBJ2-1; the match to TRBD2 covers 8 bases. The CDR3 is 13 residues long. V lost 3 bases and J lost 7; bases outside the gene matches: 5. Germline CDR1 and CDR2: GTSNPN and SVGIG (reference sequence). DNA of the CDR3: TGTGCCTGGAGCCCGGGAGGGGGGAATGAGCAGTTCTTC. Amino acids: CAWSPGGGNEQFF.

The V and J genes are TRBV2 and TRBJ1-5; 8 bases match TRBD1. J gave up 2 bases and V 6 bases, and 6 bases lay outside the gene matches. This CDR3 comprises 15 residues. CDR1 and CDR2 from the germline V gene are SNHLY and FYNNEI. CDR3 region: CASSPTGAGNQPQHF. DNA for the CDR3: TGTGCCAGCAGCCCGACAGGGGCAGGCAATCAGCCCCAGCATTTT.

CDR3 in amino acids: CASSVVKGQPDTGELFF. CDR3 sequence (DNA): TGTGCCAGCAGCGTAGTGAAGGGACAACCCGACACCGGGGAGCTGTTTTTT. The gene calls are TRBV9 and TRBJ2-2; perhaps TRBD1 as D (6 bases). V was shortened by 0 bases and J by 3 bases, with 15 bases between the two germline ends. The germline CDR1 and CDR2 sequences are SGDLS and YYNGEE. CDR3 length: 17 residues.

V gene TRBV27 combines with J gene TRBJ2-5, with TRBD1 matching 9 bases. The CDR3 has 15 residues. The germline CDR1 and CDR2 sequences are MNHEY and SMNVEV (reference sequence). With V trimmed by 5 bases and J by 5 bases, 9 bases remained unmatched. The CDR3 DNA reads TGTGCCAGCAGTCAAACCGGGACAGGGTGGGAGACCCAGTACTTC. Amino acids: CASSQTGTGWETQYF.

CDR3 sequence reads: CSVASGGNEQYF. CDR3 DNA sequence: TGCAGCGTTGCGAGTGGAGGGAACGAGCAGTACTTC. The rearrangement uses TRBV29-1 and TRBJ2-7; a possible D gene is TRBD2 (6 bases). Trimming cost V 4 bases and J 5 bases, with 12 bases left between them. Per the germline V gene, CDR1 is SQVTM and CDR2 is ANQGSEA. The CDR3 totals 12 residues.

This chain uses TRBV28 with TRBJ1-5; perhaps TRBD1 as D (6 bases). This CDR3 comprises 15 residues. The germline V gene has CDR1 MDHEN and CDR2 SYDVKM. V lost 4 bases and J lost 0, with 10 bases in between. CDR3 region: CASSWPRGSNQPQHF. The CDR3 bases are TGTGCCAGCAGTTGGCCCAGGGGTAGCAATCAGCCCCAGCATTTT.

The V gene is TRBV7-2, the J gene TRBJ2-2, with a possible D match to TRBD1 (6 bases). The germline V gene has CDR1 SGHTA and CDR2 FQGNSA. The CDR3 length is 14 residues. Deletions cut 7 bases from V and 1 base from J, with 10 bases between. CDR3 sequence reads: CASTRQENTGELFF. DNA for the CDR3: TGTGCCAGCACCAGACAGGAGAACACCGGGGAGCTGTTTTTT.

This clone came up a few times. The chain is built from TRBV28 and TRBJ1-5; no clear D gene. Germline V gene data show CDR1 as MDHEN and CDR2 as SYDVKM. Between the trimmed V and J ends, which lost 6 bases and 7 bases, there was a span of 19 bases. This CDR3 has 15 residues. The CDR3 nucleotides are TGTGCCAGCAGCCCCGAAGACTTAGGTGGCCAGCCCCAGCATTTT. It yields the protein CASSPEDLGGQPQHF.

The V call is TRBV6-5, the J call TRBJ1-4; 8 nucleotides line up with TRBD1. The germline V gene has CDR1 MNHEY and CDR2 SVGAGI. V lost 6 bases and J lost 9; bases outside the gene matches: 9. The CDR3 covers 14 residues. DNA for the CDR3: TGTGCCAGCAGCGAAGACAGGGGATTCAAAAAACTGTTTTTT. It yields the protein CASSEDRGFKKLFF.

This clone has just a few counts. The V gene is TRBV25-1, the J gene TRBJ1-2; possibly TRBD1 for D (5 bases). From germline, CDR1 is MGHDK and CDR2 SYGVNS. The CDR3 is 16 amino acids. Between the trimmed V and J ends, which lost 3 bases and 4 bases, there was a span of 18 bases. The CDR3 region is CASSDGGMRIFYGYTF. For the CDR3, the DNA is TGTGCCAGCAGTGATGGGGGGATGAGGATATTCTATGGCTACACCTTC.

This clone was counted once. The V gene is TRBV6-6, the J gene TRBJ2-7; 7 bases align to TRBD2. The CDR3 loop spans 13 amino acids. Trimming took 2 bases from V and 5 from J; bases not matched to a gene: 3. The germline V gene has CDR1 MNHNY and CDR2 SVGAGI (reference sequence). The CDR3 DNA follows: TGTGCCAGCAGTTACGGCGGGAGTAACGAGCAGTACTTC. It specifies CASSYGGSNEQYF.

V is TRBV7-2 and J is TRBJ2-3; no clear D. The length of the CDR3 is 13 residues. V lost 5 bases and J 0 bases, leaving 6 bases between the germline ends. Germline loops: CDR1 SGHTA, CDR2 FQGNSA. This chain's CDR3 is CASSVPSTDTQYF. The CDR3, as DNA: TGTGCCAGCAGCGTCCCAAGCACAGATACGCAGTATTTT.

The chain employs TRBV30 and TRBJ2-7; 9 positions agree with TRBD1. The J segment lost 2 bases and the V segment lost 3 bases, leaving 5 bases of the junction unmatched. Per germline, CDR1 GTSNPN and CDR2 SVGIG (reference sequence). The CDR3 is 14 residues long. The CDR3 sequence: CAWSPGQGPYEQYF. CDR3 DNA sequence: TGTGCCTGGAGCCCGGGACAGGGACCCTACGAGCAGTACTTC. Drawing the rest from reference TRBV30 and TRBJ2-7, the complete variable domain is SQTIHQWPATLVQPVGSPLSLECTVEGTSNPNLYWYRQAAGRGLQLLFYSVGIGQISSEVPQNLSASRPQDRQFILSSKKLLLSDSGFYLCAWSPGQGPYEQYFGPGTRLTVT.

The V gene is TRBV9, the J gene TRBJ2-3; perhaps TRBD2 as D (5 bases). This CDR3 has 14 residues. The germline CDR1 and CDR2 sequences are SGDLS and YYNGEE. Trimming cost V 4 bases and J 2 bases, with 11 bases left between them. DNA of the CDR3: TGTGCCAGCAGCATAACGGGGTTCACAGATACGCAGTATTTT. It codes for CASSITGFTDTQYF.